The 30 T cell receptor beta chains listed next were all sequenced from one sample in a study of T cell clonotyping in hematopoietic cell transplantation. The time point is: recipient sample about 28 days before transplant, after cytoreduction. TCRdb keeps only in-frame clones here, not all; method: immunoSEQ multiplex PCR. This table holds about 76,000 clones, almost 97% found once. This sample comprised peripheral blood mononuclear cells, obtained before stem cell transplant. Every receptor here comes from a woman in her forties or fifties with acute myeloid leukemia. Some clones in this sample may be carry-over from other donors' samples.

The gene calls are TRBV28 and TRBJ1-2, with TRBD1 matching 10 bases. Germline loops: CDR1 MDHEN, CDR2 SYDVKM. Trimming took 1 base from V and 7 from J; bases not matched to a gene: 12. The CDR3 is 17 residues long. This CDR3 reads CASSLSGGTGDYSGYTF. The CDR3, as DNA: TGTGCCAGCAGTTTATCGGGAGGGACAGGGGACTATTCTGGCTACACCTTC.

The V gene is TRBV6-5, the J gene TRBJ2-7; D not resolved. Trimming cost V 6 bases and J 0 bases, with 12 bases left between them. The CDR3 sequence is 14 residues long. The germline CDR1 and CDR2 sequences are MNHEY and SVGAGI. Written as DNA, the CDR3 is TGTGCCAGCAGACCTTTCGACCGCTCCTACGAGCAGTACTTC. Its translation: CASRPFDRSYEQYF.

V is TRBV25-1 and J is TRBJ2-6, with D possibly matching TRBD1 (6 bases). V was clipped by 4 bases and J by 4 bases, with 11 bases between them. CDR3 length: 15 amino acids. The germline CDR1 and CDR2 sequences are MGHDK and SYGVNS. The CDR3 DNA sequence: TGTGCCAGCAGTGTCACAGGGTCCGGGGCCAACGTCCTGACTTTC. Translating it yields CASSVTGSGANVLTF.

This clone was recorded once. The CDR3 DNA reads as TGCGCCAGCAGCCGGGGACAGCTCCAGGCAGATACGCAGTATTTT. This gives the protein CASSRGQLQADTQYF. The V call is TRBV5-1, the J call TRBJ2-3; 7 bases line up with TRBD1. Trimming cost V 4 bases and J 4 bases; bases outside gene matches: 9. Germline lookup yields CDR1 SGHRS and CDR2 YFSETQ. The CDR3 totals 15 residues.

The chain uses TRBV2 and TRBJ2-7; D may be TRBD2 (5 bases). There are 14 residues in the CDR3. Germline V gene sequence: CDR1 SNHLY, CDR2 FYNNEI. V dropped 4 bases and J dropped 0 bases, with 10 bases sitting between them. CDR3 DNA sequence: TGTGCCAGCAGTGGTAGCCGGGGCTCCTACGAGCAGTACTTC. Its protein product is CASSGSRGSYEQYF.

The rearrangement links TRBV7-3 to TRBJ1-2; D is unclear. Germline V gene sequence: CDR1 SGHTA, CDR2 FQGTGA. The CDR3 is 14 amino acids. Trimming took 2 bases from V and 2 from J, leaving 9 bases between them. The CDR3 region has the DNA TGTGCCAGCAGCTTAGACGGGAAGAACTATGGCTACACCTTC. It translates to CASSLDGKNYGYTF.

The chain combines TRBV30 with TRBJ1-5, with D perhaps matching TRBD1 (5 bases). CDR1 and CDR2 (germline): GTSNPN, SVGIG (reference sequence). With 0 bases removed from V and 7 bases from J, the gap between germline ends came to 16 bases. This CDR3 is 15 amino acids long. The CDR3 DNA follows: TGTGCCTGGAGTGTATTTCTGGGGGATGGCCAGCCCCAGCATTTT. Protein product: CAWSVFLGDGQPQHF.

The gene calls are TRBV30 and TRBJ1-1; weak D call: TRBD1 (6 bases). Per germline, CDR1 GTSNPN and CDR2 SVGIG (reference sequence). With 4 bases removed from V and 0 bases from J, the gap between germline ends came to 9 bases. The CDR3 contains 13 residues. CDR3 DNA: TGTGCCTGGAACAGGGAGATGAACACTGAAGCTTTCTTT. It encodes CAWNREMNTEAFF.

This chain links TRBV5-6 with TRBJ2-1, with D possibly matching TRBD2 (6 bases). This CDR3 comprises 15 residues. Germline V gene lookup returns CDR1 SGHDT and CDR2 YYEEEE. Trimming removed 0 bases at V and 5 bases at J, with 12 bases between. CDR3 loop: CASSLGGLLDNEQFF. The CDR3 coding sequence is TGTGCCAGCAGCTTGGGGGGACTTTTGGACAATGAGCAGTTCTTC.

The chain is built from TRBV6-1 and TRBJ2-2, with D unresolved. CDR3 length: 11 amino acids. V gave up 2 bases and J gave up 5 bases, with 0 bases separating them. Germline CDR1 MNHNS, CDR2 SASEGT. CDR3 residues: CASSETGELFF. DNA for the CDR3: TGTGCCAGCAGTGAAACCGGGGAGCTGTTTTTT.

This clone has only one observation. The rearrangement uses TRBV30 and TRBJ2-2, with D unclear. There are 13 residues in the CDR3. Trimming removed 2 bases from V and 5 bases from J, with 9 bases in between. Germline CDR1 and CDR2: GTSNPN and SVGIG (reference sequence). The CDR3: CAWSPLGTGELFF. CDR3 in DNA: TGTGCCTGGAGTCCCCTGGGAACCGGGGAGCTGTTTTTT. The complete variable domain, with remaining parts taken from reference TRBV30 and TRBJ2-2, reads SQTIHQWPATLVQPVGSPLSLECTVEGTSNPNLYWYRQAAGRGLQLLFYSVGIGQISSEVPQNLSASRPQDRQFILSSKKLLLSDSGFYLCAWSPLGTGELFFGEGSRLTVL.

The rearrangement uses TRBV4-1 and TRBJ2-5, with TRBD2 matching 10 bases. V shed 0 bases, J shed 5 bases, and the junction held 9 bases outside the gene matches. The CDR3 contains 17 residues. Germline CDR1 MGHRA, CDR2 YSYEKL. The CDR3 region has the DNA TGCGCCAGCAGCCAAGACTCTAGCGGGAGAAGAGCGGAGACCCAGTACTTC. Encoded protein: CASSQDSSGRRAETQYF.

The V call is TRBV5-1, the J call TRBJ1-2, with 9 bases that match TRBD1. The CDR3 covers 15 residues. Germline CDR1 reads SGHRS; CDR2 reads YFSETQ. The J segment lost 5 bases and the V segment lost 4 bases, leaving 9 bases of the junction unmatched. The CDR3 coding sequence is TGCGCCAGCAGCGTGACAGGGGGTGCTGGGTATGGCTACACCTTC. Protein sequence: CASSVTGGAGYGYTF. Full variable domain (rest looked up from reference TRBV5-1 and TRBJ1-2): KAGVTQTPRYLIKTRGQQVTLSCSPISGHRSVSWYQQTPGQGLQFLFEYFSETQRNKGNFPGRFSGRQFSNSRSEMNVSTLELGDSALYLCASSVTGGAGYGYTFGSGTRLTVV.

The rearrangement joins TRBV30 to TRBJ1-1; D gene ambiguous. Germline V gene lookup returns CDR1 GTSNPN and CDR2 SVGIG (reference sequence). The V gene lost 0 bases and the J gene lost 6 bases, with 14 bases spanning the gap. CDR3 size: 14 residues. The CDR3 nucleotides are TGTGCCTGGAGTGTACGTGGTTTTGCGCCTGAAGCTTTCTTT. Protein sequence: CAWSVRGFAPEAFF.

The chain carries TRBV7-9 and TRBJ2-1; the match to TRBD2 covers 9 bases. V dropped 3 bases and J dropped 4; count of bases not matched to a gene: 7. CDR3 length: 16 residues. Germline V gene sequence: CDR1 SEHNR, CDR2 FQNEAQ (reference sequence). CDR3 sequence reads: CASSFASGIYYNEQFF. CDR3 bases: TGTGCCAGCAGCTTTGCTAGCGGGATATATTACAATGAGCAGTTCTTC.

This rearrangement joins TRBV7-2 to TRBJ2-7, with D hard to call. Trimming left V 5 bases short and J 2 bases short, with 7 bases between. Germline V CDR1 and CDR2: SGHTA, FQGNSA. This CDR3 spans 12 amino acids. The CDR3 reads CASSIRPYEQYF. The DNA of the CDR3 is TGTGCCAGCAGCATACGTCCCTACGAGCAGTACTTC.

CDR3 amino acids: CASSSGGTEAFF. The CDR3 DNA follows: TGTGCCAGTAGTTCGGGGGGCACTGAAGCTTTCTTT. The chain recombines TRBV19 with TRBJ1-1, with D possibly being TRBD1 (5 bases). Trimming shortened V by 5 bases and J by 4 bases, and 8 bases separated the two germline ends. The germline gives CDR1 LNHDA, CDR2 SQIVND (reference sequence). The CDR3 sequence is 12 residues long.

CDR3 residues: CASGLAGASYEQYF. The CDR3 coding sequence is TGCGCCAGCGGACTAGCGGGCGCCTCCTACGAGCAGTACTTC. This chain joins TRBV10-2 and TRBJ2-7; 11 bases are shared with TRBD2. After removal of 8 bases from V and 0 bases from J, the junction contained 3 bases not matched to a gene. The germline V gene has CDR1 WSHSY and CDR2 SAAADI. The CDR3 contains 14 residues.

The chain is built from TRBV5-6 and TRBJ2-1, with 14 bases matching TRBD2. The length of the CDR3 is 15 residues. Losses at the gene ends were 4 bases for V and 7 bases for J; bases not matched to a gene: 4. Germline CDR1 SGHDT, CDR2 YYEEEE. In nucleotides, the CDR3 is TGTGCCAGCAGCCGGACTAGCGGGGGGTTAAATGAGCAGTTCTTC. This gives the protein CASSRTSGGLNEQFF.

The chain has TRBV30 and TRBJ1-1; weak D call: TRBD1 (6 bases). The germline gives CDR1 GTSNPN, CDR2 SVGIG (reference sequence). The CDR3 contains 12 residues. The V gene lost 3 bases and the J gene lost 1 base, with 6 bases spanning the gap. CDR3 in DNA: TGTGCCTGGAGGACAGGGAACACTGAAGCTTTCTTT. Protein: CAWRTGNTEAFF.

This rearrangement joins TRBV29-1 to TRBJ2-7; no reliable D call. V dropped 5 bases and J dropped 3 bases, with 23 bases sitting between them. CDR3 size: 16 residues. Germline CDR1 and CDR2: SQVTM and ANQGSEA. This CDR3 reads CSVSSVRATGDYEQYF. The CDR3 DNA sequence: TGCAGCGTTTCCTCGGTTCGCGCGACTGGGGACTACGAGCAGTACTTC.

The gene calls are TRBV10-3 and TRBJ1-1; D gene unclear. CDR1 is ENHRY, CDR2 SYGVKD, per germline. The CDR3 length is 13 residues. V lost 4 bases and J 2 bases, leaving 8 bases between the germline ends. CDR3 sequence reads: CAISVEPNTEAFF. CDR3 nucleotide sequence: TGTGCCATCAGTGTCGAGCCAAACACTGAAGCTTTCTTT.

This chain uses TRBV25-1 with TRBJ2-5, with TRBD2 matching over 8 bases. Losses at the gene ends were 6 bases for V and 4 bases for J; bases not matched to a gene: 4. Per the germline V gene, CDR1 is MGHDK and CDR2 is SYGVNS. This CDR3 is 13 amino acids long. CDR3 bases: TGTGCCAGCAGAGGTCTAGCGGGAGAGACCCAGTACTTC. Amino acid sequence: CASRGLAGETQYF.

A single count supports this clone. The rearrangement links TRBV7-9 to TRBJ2-3; D call uncertain. V was shortened by 0 bases and J by 4 bases, with 5 bases between the two germline ends. The CDR3 runs 13 residues. Germline V gives CDR1 SEHNR, CDR2 FQNEAQ (reference sequence). CDR3 sequence (DNA): TGTGCCAGCAGCTTAGCTAGGGCAGATACGCAGTATTTT. Residues: CASSLARADTQYF.

This clone was seen more than once but under ten times. The gene calls are TRBV19 and TRBJ1-1; D not resolved. CDR3 size: 15 residues. CDR1 and CDR2 (germline): LNHDA, SQIVND (reference sequence). V was shortened by 5 bases and J by 1 base, with 14 bases between the two germline ends. The CDR3 coding sequence is TGTGCCAGTAGTGTCTGGGTTGGTGAGAACACTGAAGCTTTCTTT. This codes for CASSVWVGENTEAFF.

The V call is TRBV4-2, the J call TRBJ2-3; D is perhaps TRBD2 (5 bases). The CDR3 runs to 16 residues. Per the germline V gene, CDR1 is LGHNA and CDR2 is YNFKEQ. The V end lost 0 bases, the J end lost 2 bases, and 12 bases lay between the germline ends. The CDR3 DNA reads as TGTGCCAGCAGCCAAGATGCTAGCCAGAACACAGATACGCAGTATTTT. It codes for CASSQDASQNTDTQYF.

The chain has TRBV6-1 and TRBJ2-7; the D call may be TRBD1 or TRBD2 (6 bases each). The germline gives CDR1 MNHNS, CDR2 SASEGT. Trimming removed 7 bases from V and 4 bases from J, with 17 bases in between. The CDR3 length is 14 residues. Here the CDR3 DNA reads TGTGCCAGCACCGGGGGCAGATCGGGTTACGAGCAGTACTTC. Encoded protein: CASTGGRSGYEQYF.

The chain combines TRBV5-1 with TRBJ1-2; D ambiguous. Germline lookup yields CDR1 SGHRS and CDR2 YFSETQ. The CDR3 runs to 14 residues. Trimming pared 0 bases from V and 0 bases from J, leaving 6 bases between. The CDR3 protein is CASSLEQTNYGYTF. The CDR3 DNA follows: TGCGCCAGCAGCTTGGAACAGACTAACTATGGCTACACCTTC.

The chain links TRBV21-1 to TRBJ2-5; the D call in the table, TRBD1, was not verified against the DNA. TRBV21-1 is termed a pseudogene. The CDR3 runs to 11 residues. The DNA for the CDR3 is TGTGCTGGACAGGGCGAGGAGACCCAGTACTTC. It translates to CAGQGEETQYF.

The DNA of the CDR3 is TGTGCCAGCGGGGGGCTGGGGGAGACCCAGTACTTC. The encoded protein is CASGGLGETQYF. This chain links TRBV6-1 with TRBJ2-5; D may be TRBD1 or TRBD2 (6 bases each). Germline-derived CDR1 and CDR2 are MNHNS and SASEGT. CDR3 length: 12 amino acids. With 8 bases removed from V and 5 bases from J, the gap between germline ends came to 12 bases.